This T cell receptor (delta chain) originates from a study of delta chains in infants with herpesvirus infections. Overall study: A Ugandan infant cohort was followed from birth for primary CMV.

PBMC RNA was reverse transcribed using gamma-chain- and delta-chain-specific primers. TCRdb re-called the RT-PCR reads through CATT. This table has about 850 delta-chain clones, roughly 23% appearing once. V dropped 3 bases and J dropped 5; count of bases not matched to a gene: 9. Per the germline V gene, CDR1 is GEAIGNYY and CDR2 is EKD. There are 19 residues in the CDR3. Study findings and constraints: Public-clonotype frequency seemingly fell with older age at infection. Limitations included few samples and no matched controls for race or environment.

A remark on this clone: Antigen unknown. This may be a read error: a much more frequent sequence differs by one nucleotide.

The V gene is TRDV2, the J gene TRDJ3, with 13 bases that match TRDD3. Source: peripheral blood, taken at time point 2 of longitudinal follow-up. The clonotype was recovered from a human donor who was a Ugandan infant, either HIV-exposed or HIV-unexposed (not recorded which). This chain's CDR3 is CACDSLGDTGSRDTRQMFF. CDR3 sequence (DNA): TGTGCCTGTGACTCACTGGGGGATACGGGATCCCGGGACACCCGACAGATGTTTTTC.